One T cell receptor (beta chain) is described in this entry. Antigen unknown. The CDR3 has 12 amino acids. The germline V gene has CDR1 SGHDN and CDR2 FVKESK. Trimming shortened V by 0 bases and J by 8 bases, and 7 bases separated the two germline ends. Researchers ran the PCR with 60 Vbeta and 13 Jbeta primers. TCRdb's copy holds only in-frame clones and misses some; the assay was immunoSEQ multiplex PCR. The sample shows 150,000 or so clones, approximately 80% of them seen only once. This entry is derived from a study of cytomegalovirus exposure and HLA in healthy donors. Whole-study findings and limits: The authors confirmed in vitro that a few CMV-associated chains were specific for CMV antigens.

The sequenced sample consisted of PBMCs. This receptor was taken from a man aged 35 to 55 in good health and CMV-seropositive. V is TRBV14 and J is TRBJ1-1; D not resolved. The CDR3 DNA reads as TGTGCCAGCAGCCAAGAGGGCCCAGAAGCTTTCTTT. Its protein product is CASSQEGPEAFF.